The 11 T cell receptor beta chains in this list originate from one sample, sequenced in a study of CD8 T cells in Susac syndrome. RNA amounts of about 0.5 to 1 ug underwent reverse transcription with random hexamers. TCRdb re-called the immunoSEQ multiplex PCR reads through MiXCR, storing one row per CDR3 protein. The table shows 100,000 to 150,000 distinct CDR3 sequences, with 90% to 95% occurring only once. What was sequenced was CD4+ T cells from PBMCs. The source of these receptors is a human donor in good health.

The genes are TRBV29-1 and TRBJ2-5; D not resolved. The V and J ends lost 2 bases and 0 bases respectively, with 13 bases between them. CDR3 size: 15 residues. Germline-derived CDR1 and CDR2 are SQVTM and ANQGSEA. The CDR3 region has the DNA TGCAGCGTTGAATTAGCATTGTATTACCAAGAGACCCAGTACTTC. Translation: CSVELALYYQETQYF.

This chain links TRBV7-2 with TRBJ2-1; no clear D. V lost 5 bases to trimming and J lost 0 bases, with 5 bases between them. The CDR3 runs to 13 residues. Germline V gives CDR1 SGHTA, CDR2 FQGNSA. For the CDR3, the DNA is TGTGCCAGCAGCCCGACCTCCTACAATGAGCAGTTCTTC. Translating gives CASSPTSYNEQFF.

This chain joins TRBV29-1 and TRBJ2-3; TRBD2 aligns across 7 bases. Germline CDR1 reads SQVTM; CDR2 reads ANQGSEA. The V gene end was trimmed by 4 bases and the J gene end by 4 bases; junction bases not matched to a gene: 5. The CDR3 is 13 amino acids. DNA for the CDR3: TGCAGCGTTGTAGCGGGTGCTGCAGATACGCAGTATTTT. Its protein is CSVVAGAADTQYF.

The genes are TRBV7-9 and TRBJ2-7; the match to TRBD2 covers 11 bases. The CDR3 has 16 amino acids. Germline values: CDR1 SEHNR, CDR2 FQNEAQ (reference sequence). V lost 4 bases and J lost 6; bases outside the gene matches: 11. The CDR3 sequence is CASSYQISGRALEQYF. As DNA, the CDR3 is TGTGCCAGCAGCTATCAAATTAGCGGGAGGGCCCTCGAGCAGTACTTC.

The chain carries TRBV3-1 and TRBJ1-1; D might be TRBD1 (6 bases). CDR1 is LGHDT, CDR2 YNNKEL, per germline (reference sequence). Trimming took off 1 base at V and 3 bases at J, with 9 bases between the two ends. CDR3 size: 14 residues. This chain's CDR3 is CASSQVAGDTEAFF. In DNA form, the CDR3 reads TGTGCCAGCAGCCAAGTTGCAGGGGACACTGAAGCTTTCTTT.

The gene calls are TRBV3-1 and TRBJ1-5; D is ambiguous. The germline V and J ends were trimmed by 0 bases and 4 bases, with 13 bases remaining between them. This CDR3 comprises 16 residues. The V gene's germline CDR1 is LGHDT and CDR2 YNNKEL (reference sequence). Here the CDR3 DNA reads TGTGCCAGCAGCCAAGATCATCCGGGTCGGAATCAGCCCCAGCATTTT. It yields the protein CASSQDHPGRNQPQHF.

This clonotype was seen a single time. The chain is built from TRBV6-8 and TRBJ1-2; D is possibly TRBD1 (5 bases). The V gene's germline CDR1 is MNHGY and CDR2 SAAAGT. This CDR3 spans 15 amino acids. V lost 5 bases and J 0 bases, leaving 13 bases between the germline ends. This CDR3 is CASSLPRQSNYGYTF. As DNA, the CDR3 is TGTGCCAGCAGTCTTCCACGACAGTCTAACTATGGCTACACCTTC.

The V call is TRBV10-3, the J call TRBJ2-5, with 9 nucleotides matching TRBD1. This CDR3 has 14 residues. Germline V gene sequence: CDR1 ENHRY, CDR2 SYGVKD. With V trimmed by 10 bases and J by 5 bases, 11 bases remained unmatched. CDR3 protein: CATRGQGVGETQYF. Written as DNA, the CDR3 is TGTGCCACCAGGGGACAGGGAGTCGGGGAGACCCAGTACTTC.

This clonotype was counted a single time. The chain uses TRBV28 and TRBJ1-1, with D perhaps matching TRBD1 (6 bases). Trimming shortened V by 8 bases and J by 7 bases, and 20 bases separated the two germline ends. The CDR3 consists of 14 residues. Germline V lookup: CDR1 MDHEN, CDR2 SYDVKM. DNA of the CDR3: TGTGCCAGCTCTCTACCCCAGGGGAGCAGTGAAGCTTTCTTT. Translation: CASSLPQGSSEAFF.

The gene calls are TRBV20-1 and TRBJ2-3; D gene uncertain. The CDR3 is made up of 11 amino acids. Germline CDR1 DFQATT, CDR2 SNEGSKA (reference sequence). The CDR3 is CSYVSTDTQYF. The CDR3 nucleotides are TGCAGCTATGTTAGCACAGATACGCAGTATTTT.

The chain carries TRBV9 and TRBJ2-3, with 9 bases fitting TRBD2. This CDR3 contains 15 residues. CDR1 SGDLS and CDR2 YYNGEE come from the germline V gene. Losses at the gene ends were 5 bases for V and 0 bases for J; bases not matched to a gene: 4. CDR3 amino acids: CASSPSGTSTDTQYF. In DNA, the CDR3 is TGTGCCAGCAGTCCTAGCGGGACTAGCACAGATACGCAGTATTTT.